This TCR beta chain was documented in a study of shared clonotypes between healthy human individuals (dated by TCRdb to 2019 to 2021). For the study in its entirety: A couple of women and a few men aged 18 to 49 years were included in the cohort. Per donor, three plates each were used for CD4 naive and CD4 memory, two for CD8 naive, and one for CD8 memory. To estimate repertoire size and how much clonotypes are shared between individuals, the study performed deep sequencing of blood TCR repertoires from a handful of healthy adults. To increase sequencing depth and limit assay-specific biases, different laboratories used diverse techniques to prepare libraries and sequence TCR repertoires. Each donor's leukapheresis produced roughly between about 0.9 and 9.5 billion PBMCs.

TCR CDR3 regions were amplified from genomic DNA by multiplex PCR using the deep immunoSEQ assay. Genomic DNA extracted from each cell subset was distributed evenly over all wells of several immunoSEQ 96-well plates, and each plate served as one replicate. For sorted subsets, each replicate PCR was loaded with 150 to 250 ng genomic DNA, equivalent to 30,000 or so T cell genomes. Purified libraries were measured with a Qubit 3.0 fluorometer, size-checked on a Bioanalyzer 2100, and measured again with the KAPA Library Quantification kit. Each immunoSEQ 96-well plate was sequenced on its own single-read 150-cycle Illumina NextSeq 550 flow cell. The original pipeline was this. Because only junctional sequences without quality scores were contained in the immunoSEQ output, filtering matching that applied to full-length reads could not be performed. Sequences were annotated with PyIR, a Python wrapper for IgBLAST v1.9, and V/J genes and CDR3 were assigned using IMGT germline references. Reads were removed for weak V/J assignments (E-value above 1e-6), missing CDR3, stop codons, out-of-frame junctions, or ambiguous translated residues. V3J clonotypes were defined as sequences sharing an identical inferred V gene, J gene, and CDR3 amino acid sequence. Percentage overlap between repertoires was computed as shared unique clonotypes divided by the size of the smaller repertoire. Richness of each repertoire was evaluated using RTK rarefaction, the Chao1 estimator, and Recon v2.1 estimates of unobserved clonotypes. Generation probabilities for all TCRbeta clonotypes obtained by the gDNA method from a few donors were computed using OLGA. TCRdb limited this immuneACCESS table to in-frame rearrangements with V and J called. A share of clones is missing; checked studies link under half to unresolved V genes, and the rest is unexplained. That table gives V, J and clone size, and the DNA gave D and trimming. The sample table records roughly 1,000,000 clones; 70% to 80% of these occur just once. The ten largest make up roughly 0.55% of the sample.

V trim: 3 bases; J trim: 6 bases; unmatched bases: 6. Measured from the cysteine to the phenylalanine, the CDR3 is 14 residues long. The kept DNA is CDR3 alone, 42 bases in frame from the first base. The germline V gene sets CDR1 to SGHTS and CDR2 to YDEGEE. The research as a whole found: The genetic and exposure-history diversity represented was limited by the small number of donors. Incomplete sequencing was indicated by rarefaction of sorted-subset datasets, despite the large sequencing depth. Pairwise subsampling indicated that sequencing depth was expected to affect the degree of clonotype sharing among donors. Only blood was sampled, and tissue TCR repertoires likely differ from those in blood. Estimated clonotype richness was generally larger for naive than for memory subsets. Compared with non-shared clonotypes, the clonotypes found in all four sorted-subset donors had higher generation probabilities. Around 5.4% of naive CD4, around 3.5% of naive CD8, approximately 2% of memory CD4, and over 0.35% of memory CD8 clonotypes were shared across a few donors.

About this clone: Its antigen target is currently unknown. The input lacks base qualities; no much larger clone sits a single base away.

Donors were healthy HIV-negative adults with no recently reported acute infections or vaccinations. All donors were Caucasian adults living in Nashville, Tennessee, USA. CD4+ T cells were enriched through magnetic negative selection, after which naive cells were positively selected on CD45RA and the remaining negative fraction served as the memory subset. Blood was obtained by leukapheresis, after which PBMCs were separated by Ficoll-Histopaque density gradient centrifugation and cryopreserved in liquid nitrogen vapor phase. Analytical flow cytometry was used to check the purity and quantity of every magnetically sorted T cell population. From each sorted fraction, genomic DNA was isolated and quantified by UV absorbance on a Nanodrop 2000c.

The chain links TRBV5-8 with TRBJ1-2, with TRBD1 identical over 9 junction bases. Source material: memory CD4+ T cells from PBMCs. The meaning of the sample's cell subset or site label: CD45RA-negative fraction. This TCR came from a man younger than 30 in good health. Some clones in this sample may be carry-over from other donors' samples. CDR3 protein: CASSWDRDRNGYTF. The DNA sequence reads TGTGCCAGCAGCTGGGACAGGGATCGGAATGGCTACACCTTC.